Given below is one T cell receptor beta chain in context. The sample originates from a study of T cell repertoires in cytomegalovirus infection. TCRdb reprocessed the reads with MiXCR, giving one entry per CDR3 protein. The table includes about 320,000 distinct CDR3 sequences, 9.5% detected once. Trimming removed 5 bases from V and 4 bases from J; junction bases left unmatched: 5. Germline assignment: CDR1 MNHEY and CDR2 SMNVEV (reference sequence). CDR3 length equals 16 residues. The sequenced material came from PBMCs. The rearrangement links TRBV27 to TRBJ2-1; 13 bases map to TRBD2. The receptor comes from a human donor in good health (CMV status not recorded). Some clones in this sample may be carry-over from other donors' samples. As DNA, the CDR3 is TGTGCCAGCAGTCTGACTAGCGGGGGGCTTTACAATGAGCAGTTCTTC. Amino acid sequence: CASSLTSGGLYNEQFF.